Described below is a single TCR beta chain sequence and its context. This sample was included in a study of shared clonotypes between healthy human individuals. Naivety among CD8 cells was defined by CD45RO negativity and positive CCR7 selection, thereby excluding terminally differentiated effector memory CD45RA+ cells. With 3 bases clipped from V and 4 bases from J, the junction kept 4 bases outside the gene matches. The CDR3 consists of 15 residues. Germline V gene lookup returns CDR1 ENHRY and CDR2 SYGVKD. Generated by immunoSEQ multiplex PCR, the TCRdb table keeps only in-frame clones and is missing some. The sample has millions of clones; around 96% are singletons.

This sequence was found in a man in his late teens or twenties in good health. The genes are TRBV10-3 and TRBJ2-2; 8 nucleotides agree with TRBD2. Specimen: naive CD8+ T cells sorted from blood. In DNA form, the CDR3 reads TGTGCCATCAGTGACGTAGCGGGAACCACCGGGGAGCTGTTTTTT. It encodes CAISDVAGTTGELFF.